This entry lists 13 T cell receptor beta chains sequenced from one sample in a study of T cell responses to AZD1222 COVID-19 vaccine. Repertoires were generated with immunoSEQ multiplex PCR, while TCRdb's copy carries only in-frame clones and drops some. The data contain roughly 100,000 clones, approximately 90% of them seen just once; the ten biggest clones take up around 9.1%. Sequencing was performed on peripheral blood, taken on day 0 of AZD1222 vaccination. The receptors originated from an adult in good health.

V and J are TRBV7-2 and TRBJ2-1; 10 bases are shared with TRBD1. Germline V gives CDR1 SGHTA, CDR2 FQGNSA. The CDR3 length is 16 residues. The ends lost 1 base at V and 8 bases at J; junction bases unmatched: 8. The CDR3 here is CASSLGPGQGRYEQFF. The CDR3 DNA is TGTGCCAGCAGCTTAGGACCGGGACAGGGGAGATATGAGCAGTTCTTC.

This clone was observed a handful of times. The rearrangement links TRBV14 to TRBJ2-7; TRBD2 agrees at 9 bases. Germline-derived CDR1 and CDR2 are SGHDN and FVKESK. This CDR3 has 14 residues. J was trimmed by 4 bases and V by 4 bases; bases with no gene match: 5. In DNA, the CDR3 is TGTGCCAGCAGCCCAGCGGGAGGTGGGTACGAGCAGTACTTC. Its protein is CASSPAGGGYEQYF.

The J gene is TRBJ1-1, the V gene TRBV3-1 (or the pseudogene TRBV3-2); TRBD1 matches at 10 bases. Germline V lookup: CDR1 LGHDT, CDR2 YNNKEL (reference sequence). The CDR3 is 15 amino acids. The V and J ends lost 4 bases and 9 bases, in that order; junction bases with no gene match: 11. Here the CDR3 reads CASSPIPGQGDQAFF. The CDR3 nucleotides read TGTGCCAGCAGCCCCATACCCGGACAGGGGGACCAAGCTTTCTTT.

The chain is built from TRBV19 and TRBJ1-3; D unclear. V lost 1 base and J lost 0, with 10 bases in between. The CDR3 is 16 residues long. Germline V lookup: CDR1 LNHDA, CDR2 SQIVND (reference sequence). CDR3 amino acids: CASSIGRTSSGNTIYF. The CDR3 coding sequence is TGTGCCAGTAGTATAGGGCGGACGAGCTCTGGAAACACCATATATTTT.

The chain links TRBV19 to TRBJ1-5; TRBD1 agrees at 9 bases. In germline, CDR1 is LNHDA, CDR2 SQIVND (reference sequence). This CDR3 spans 14 amino acids. The V segment lost 6 bases and the J segment 7 bases; nucleotides outside the gene matches: 7. DNA of the CDR3: TGTGCCAGTAGAATCTGGGACAGGGACCAGCCCCAGCATTTT. It codes for CASRIWDRDQPQHF.

The J gene is TRBJ2-1, the V gene TRBV4-1; D unclear. Germline loops: CDR1 MGHRA, CDR2 YSYEKL. The CDR3 loop spans 11 amino acids. V lost 1 base and J 8 bases, leaving 3 bases between the germline ends. The DNA of the CDR3 is TGCGCCAGCAGCCAAGGGTATGAGCAGTTCTTC. It is translated as CASSQGYEQFF.

The chain has TRBV19 and TRBJ2-7, with D unclear. Germline V CDR1 and CDR2: LNHDA, SQIVND (reference sequence). The CDR3 is made up of 9 amino acids. V was trimmed by 6 bases and J by 4 bases, leaving 1 base between them. The CDR3 region is CASRYEQYF. The CDR3 region has the DNA TGTGCCAGTAGGTACGAGCAGTACTTC.

V usage is TRBV5-1 and J usage is TRBJ2-2; 8 bases agree with TRBD1. V lost 4 bases and J lost 9; bases outside the gene matches: 11. Looked up from germline, CDR1 is SGHRS and CDR2 is YFSETQ. The CDR3 consists of 15 residues. DNA of the CDR3: TGCGCCAGCAGCACGCAGACAGGGGCGCGGAGGGAGCTGTTTTTT. Translated: CASSTQTGARRELFF.

The chain has TRBV5-1 and TRBJ2-7; TRBD1 agrees at 7 bases. Trimming removed 4 bases from V and 3 bases from J; junction bases left unmatched: 7. CDR1 is SGHRS, CDR2 YFSETQ, per germline. The CDR3 spans 14 residues. DNA for the CDR3: TGCGCCAGCAGCACCAACAGGGGATTCTACGAGCAGTACTTC. Translation: CASSTNRGFYEQYF.

The chain links TRBV28 to TRBJ2-3; 8 positions match TRBD2. This CDR3 has 15 amino acids. Germline V gene sequence: CDR1 MDHEN, CDR2 SYDVKM. V was pared by 6 bases and J by 0 bases, with 5 bases of the junction left unmatched. The chain's CDR3 is CASRPSGSSTDTQYF. The CDR3 bases are TGTGCCAGCAGGCCGAGCGGGAGTAGCACAGATACGCAGTATTTT.

This clone was seen only once. The V gene is TRBV21-1, the J gene TRBJ2-3. TRBV21-1 is annotated as a pseudogene. This CDR3 comprises 16 residues. The CDR3 spells CASSKGTRPPRYTQYF. As DNA, the CDR3 is TGTGCCAGCAGCAAAGGAACCAGGCCCCCTAGATATACGCAGTATTTT.

In its sample, this clone was seen once. The rearrangement uses TRBV6-5 and TRBJ2-7; TRBD1 might be the D (5 bases). Per the germline V gene, CDR1 is MNHEY and CDR2 is SVGAGI. The CDR3 covers 12 residues. Trimming stripped 6 bases from V and 9 bases from J, with 15 bases between. The DNA of the CDR3 is TGTGCCAGCAGCCCCAACCTACAGGCGCAGTACTTC. Protein product: CASSPNLQAQYF.

V and J are TRBV18 and TRBJ2-2; 12 bases align to TRBD1. J was trimmed by 4 bases and V by 3 bases; bases with no gene match: 0. CDR1 is KGHSH, CDR2 LQKENI, per germline. This CDR3 is built from 15 residues. CDR3 amino acids: CASSPGQGATGELFF. The CDR3 nucleotides are TGTGCCAGCTCACCGGGACAGGGGGCCACCGGGGAGCTGTTTTTT.